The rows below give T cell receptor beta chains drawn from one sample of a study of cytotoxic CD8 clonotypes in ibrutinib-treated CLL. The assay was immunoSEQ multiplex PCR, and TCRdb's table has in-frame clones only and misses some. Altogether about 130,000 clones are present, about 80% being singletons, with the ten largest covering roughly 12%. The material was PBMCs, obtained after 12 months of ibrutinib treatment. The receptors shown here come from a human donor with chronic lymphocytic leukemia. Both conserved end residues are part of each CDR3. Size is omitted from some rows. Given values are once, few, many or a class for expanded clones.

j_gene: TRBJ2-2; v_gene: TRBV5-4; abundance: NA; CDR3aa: CASSLTAGGTGELFF
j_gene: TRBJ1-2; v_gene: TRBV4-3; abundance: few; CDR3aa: CASSQASGGYGYTF
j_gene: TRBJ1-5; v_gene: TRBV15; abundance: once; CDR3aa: CATSRGGAGPGWPQHF
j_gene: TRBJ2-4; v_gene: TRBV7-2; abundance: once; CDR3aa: CASSSRTGAKNIQYF
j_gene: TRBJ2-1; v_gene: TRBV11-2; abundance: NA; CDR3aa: CASSLRGVDEQFF
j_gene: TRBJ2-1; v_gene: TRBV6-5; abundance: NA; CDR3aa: CASSYIQEQFF
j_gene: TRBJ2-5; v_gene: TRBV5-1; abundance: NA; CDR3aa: CASTLGAQETQYF
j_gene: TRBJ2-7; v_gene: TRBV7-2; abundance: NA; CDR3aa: CASSLGRGEGSYEQYF
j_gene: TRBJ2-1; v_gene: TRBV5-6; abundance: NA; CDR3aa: CASSPLASEQFF
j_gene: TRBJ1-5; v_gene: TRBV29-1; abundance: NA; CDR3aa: CSVGSTDSNQPQHF
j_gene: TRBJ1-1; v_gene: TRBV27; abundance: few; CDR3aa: CASSLFSGTEAFF
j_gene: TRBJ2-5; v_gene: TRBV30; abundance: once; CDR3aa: CAWSSGTSGRVGKTQYF
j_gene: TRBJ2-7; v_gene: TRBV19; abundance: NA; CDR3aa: CASSWGLAHYEQYF
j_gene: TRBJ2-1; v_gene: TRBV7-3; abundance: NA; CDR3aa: CASSLTRTSGSGNEQFF
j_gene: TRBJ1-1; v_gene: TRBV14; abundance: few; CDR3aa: CASSQDLTSEAFF
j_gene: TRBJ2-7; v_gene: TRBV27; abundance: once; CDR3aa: CASSPGVWYEQYF
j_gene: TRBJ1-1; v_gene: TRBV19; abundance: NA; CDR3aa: CASSSQGIGLANTEAFF
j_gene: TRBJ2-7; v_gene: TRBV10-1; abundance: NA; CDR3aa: CASSEPDEQYF
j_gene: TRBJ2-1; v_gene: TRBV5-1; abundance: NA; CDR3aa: CASSLGQANEQFF
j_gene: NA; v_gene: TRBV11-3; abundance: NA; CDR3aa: CASSPGSESYEQYF
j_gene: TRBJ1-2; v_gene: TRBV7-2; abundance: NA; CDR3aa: CASNFSPGQDYGYTF
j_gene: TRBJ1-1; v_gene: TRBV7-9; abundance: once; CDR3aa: CASSLASGWAFF
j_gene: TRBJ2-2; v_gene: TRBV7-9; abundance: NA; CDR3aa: CASGNTGELFF
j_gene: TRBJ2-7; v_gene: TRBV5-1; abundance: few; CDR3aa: CASSTTGSEQYF
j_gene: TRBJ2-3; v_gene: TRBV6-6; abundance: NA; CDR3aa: CASSYVLGASNTQYF
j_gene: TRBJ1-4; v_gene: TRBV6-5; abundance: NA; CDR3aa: CASSYLGHRNEKLFF
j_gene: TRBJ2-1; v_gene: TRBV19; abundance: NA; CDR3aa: CASSMGEGFANEQFF
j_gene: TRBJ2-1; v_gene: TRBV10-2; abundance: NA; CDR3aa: CASTGTSGNRDEQFF
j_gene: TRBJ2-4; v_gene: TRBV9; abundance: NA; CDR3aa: CASSVGDPLAVIQYF
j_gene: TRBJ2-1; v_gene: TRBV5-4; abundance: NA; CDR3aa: CASSAQGGSYNEQFF
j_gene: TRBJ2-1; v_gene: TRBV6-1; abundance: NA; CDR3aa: CASSEALVVNEQFF
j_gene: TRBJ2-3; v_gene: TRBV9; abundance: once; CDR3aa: CASSLGQGSTDTQYF
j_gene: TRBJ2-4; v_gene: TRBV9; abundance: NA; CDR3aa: CASSAGTAAVIQYF
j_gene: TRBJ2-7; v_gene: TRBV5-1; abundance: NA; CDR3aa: CASSLAGGSYEQYF
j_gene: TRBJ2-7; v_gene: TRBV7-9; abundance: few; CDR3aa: CASSLLGTYEQYF
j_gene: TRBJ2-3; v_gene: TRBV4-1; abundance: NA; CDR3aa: CASSQASGQGGTDTQYF
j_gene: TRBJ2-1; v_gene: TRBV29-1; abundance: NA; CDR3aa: CSERQGLDEQFF
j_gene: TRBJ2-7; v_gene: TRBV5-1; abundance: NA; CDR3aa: CASSLNTNRGTVQYF
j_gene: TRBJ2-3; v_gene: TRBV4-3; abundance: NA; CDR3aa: CASSPSGRADTQYF
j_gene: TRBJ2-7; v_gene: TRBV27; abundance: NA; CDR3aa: CASRTTGGSYEQYF
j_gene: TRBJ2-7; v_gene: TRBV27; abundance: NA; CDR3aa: CASRYTGTLPHEQYF
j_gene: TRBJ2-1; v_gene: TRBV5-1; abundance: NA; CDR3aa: CASSDGQGTYNEQFF
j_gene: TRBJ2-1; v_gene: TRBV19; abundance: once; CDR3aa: CASGFHSYNEQFF
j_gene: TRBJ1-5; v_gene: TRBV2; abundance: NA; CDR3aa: CATSEGFPYSNQPQHF
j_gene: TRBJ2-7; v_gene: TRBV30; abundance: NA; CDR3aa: CACRTGGLPYEQYF
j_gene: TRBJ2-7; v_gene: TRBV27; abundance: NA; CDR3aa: CASSLSTSGTYEQYF
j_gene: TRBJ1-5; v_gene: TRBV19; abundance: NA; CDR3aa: CASMDIRSNQPQHF
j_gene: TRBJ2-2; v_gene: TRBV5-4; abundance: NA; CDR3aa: CASSLSGSLIGELFF
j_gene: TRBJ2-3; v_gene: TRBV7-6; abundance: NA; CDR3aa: CASSLAPSEREANPDTQYF
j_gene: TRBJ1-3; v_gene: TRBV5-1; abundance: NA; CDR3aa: CASSLGTGFTSGNTIYF